This T cell receptor beta chain was sequenced in a study of CD8 T cells in Susac syndrome. This CDR3 is 10 amino acids long. Between the trimmed V and J ends, which lost 3 bases and 7 bases, there was a span of 3 bases. Germline-derived CDR1 and CDR2 are SEHNR and FQNEAQ (reference sequence). TCR beta sequencing was performed on blood CD8+ and CD4+ T cells. Stable or active relapsing-remitting multiple sclerosis, untreated and meeting revised McDonald criteria, defined the controls. In contrast to the negatively isolated CD8+ and CD4+ T cells, TEMRA cells were FACS-enriched. RNA amounts of roughly 0.45 to 1 ug underwent reverse transcription with random hexamers. The CDR3 of TCR beta was amplified by immunoSEQ multiplex PCR across 54 Vbeta and 13 Jbeta. One entry per CDR3 protein, called by TCRdb with MiXCR from the immunoSEQ multiplex PCR reads. The data hold 40,000 to 55,000 distinct CDR3 sequences, with 93% observed a single time.

The material sequenced was CD8+ T cells from PBMCs. The source of this sequence is a human donor with multiple sclerosis. This chain connects TRBV7-9 to TRBJ1-1, with D uncertain. CDR3 residues: CASSFNEAFF. CDR3 bases: TGTGCCAGCAGCTTTAATGAAGCTTTCTTT. The full variable domain, rest sourced from reference TRBV7-9 and TRBJ1-1, is DTGVSQNPRHKITKRGQNVTFRCDPISEHNRLYWYRQTLGQGPEFLTYFQNEAQLEKSRLLSDRFSAERPKGSFSTLEIQRTEQGDSAMYLCASSFNEAFFGQGTRLTVV.